This T cell receptor (beta chain) came from a study of blood T cell repertoires in COVID-19. Study overall: Sites across the United States, Italy and Spain contributed samples from acute and convalescent COVID-19. In each case, the material was cDNA or gDNA derived from T cells, B-cell-depleted T cells, or PBMCs.

Recruited during active infection, patients (from Seattle) were subsequently followed longitudinally. Profiled with immunoSEQ multiplex PCR; TCRdb holds only in-frame clones, not every one. Among around 270,000 clones listed, approximately 91% were seen once. CDR3 size: 14 residues. The junction had 4 bases not matched to a gene; V was cut back by 4 bases and J by 7 bases. Germline CDR1 reads SGHNT; CDR2 reads YYREEE (reference sequence). This receptor was obtained from a person under 30 with COVID-19, enrolled during active disease. The chain couples TRBV5-4 to TRBJ1-5, with 11 bases aligning to TRBD1. The source material was peripheral blood. DNA for the CDR3: TGTGCCAGCAGCCGGGACAGGGGGGACCAGCCCCAGCATTTT. Its translation: CASSRDRGDQPQHF.